These T cell receptor beta chains were read from a single sample in a study of cytomegalovirus exposure and HLA in healthy donors. TCRdb keeps only in-frame clones here, not all; method: immunoSEQ multiplex PCR. The data contain about 87,000 clones, just under 80% of them seen just once; the ten biggest clones take up about 3.8%. Input material: PBMCs. The receptors come from a woman in her forties in good health and CMV-seronegative. The CDR3 runs from the conserved cysteine through the conserved F or W. The D gene is left open where the match is weak. Some rows mark clone size as missing; the rest say once, few, many or name a class of expanded clone.

v_call	j_call	d_call	clone_size	cdr3_aa	cdr3_nt
TRBV5-4	TRBJ2-7	TRBD1	few	CASSRRDRYEQYF	TGTGCCAGCAGCCGCCGGGACAGGTACGAGCAGTACTTC
TRBV28	TRBJ2-7	NA	NA	CASRSSLEQYF	TGTGCCAGCAGATCGTCTCTCGAGCAGTACTTC
TRBV27	TRBJ2-7	NA	NA	CASRLGGAYEQYF	TGTGCCAGCAGGCTAGGGGGGGCCTACGAGCAGTACTTC
TRBV7-9	TRBJ2-6	TRBD1	few	CASSLERGRPSSGANVLTF	TGTGCCAGCAGCTTAGAAAGGGGGCGGCCCTCCTCTGGGGCCAACGTCCTGACTTTC
TRBV7-3	TRBJ2-1	TRBD2	NA	CASSFSGRLDNEQFF	TGTGCCAGCAGCTTTAGCGGGAGATTGGACAATGAGCAGTTCTTC
TRBV30	TRBJ2-3	TRBD1	NA	CAWSTRQGARDTQYF	TGTGCCTGGAGTACGCGACAGGGGGCCAGGGATACGCAGTATTTT
TRBV9	TRBJ1-2	NA	NA	CASSVEGGGGYTF	TGTGCCAGCAGCGTAGAAGGTGGAGGTGGCTACACCTTC
TRBV30	TRBJ1-1	TRBD1	once	CAWRTGTANTEAFF	TGTGCCTGGAGGACCGGGACAGCGAACACTGAAGCTTTCTTT
TRBV30	TRBJ1-6	NA	NA	CAWGAGHSYNSPLHF	TGTGCCTGGGGGGCCGGGCACTCCTATAATTCACCCCTCCACTTT
TRBV9	TRBJ1-3	TRBD1	NA	CASSADTGGDGNTIYF	TGTGCCAGCAGCGCAGATACAGGGGGCGATGGAAACACCATATATTTT
TRBV27	TRBJ1-1	TRBD1	NA	CASSLWTGGRTEAFF	TGTGCCAGCAGTCTATGGACAGGGGGCCGGACTGAAGCTTTCTTT
TRBV30	TRBJ1-1	NA	NA	CAWGPTNTEAFF	TGTGCCTGGGGGCCGACGAACACTGAAGCTTTCTTT
TRBV5-1	TRBJ1-4	NA	NA	CASNQGSTNEKLFF	TGCGCCAGCAACCAGGGTTCAACTAATGAAAAACTGTTTTTT
TRBV27	TRBJ1-6	NA	NA	CASSSLGKNSPLHF	TGTGCCAGCAGTTCTCTGGGCAAAAATTCACCCCTCCACTTT
TRBV7-3	TRBJ1-3	TRBD1	NA	CASSSTGGVGNTIYF	TGTGCCAGCAGCTCTACAGGGGGCGTTGGAAACACCATATATTTT
TRBV7-2	TRBJ1-5	NA	NA	CASSLRGNQPQHF	TGTGCCAGCAGCTTAAGGGGGAATCAGCCCCAGCATTTT
TRBV6-6	TRBJ2-7	NA	NA	CASSSLWAGSKVEQYF	TGTGCCAGCAGTTCCTTGTGGGCCGGATCGAAGGTAGAGCAGTACTTC
TRBV12-5	TRBJ1-1	TRBD1	NA	CASGKTGTGNTEAFF	TGTGCTAGTGGTAAAACCGGGACAGGGAACACTGAAGCTTTCTTT
TRBV7-2	TRBJ2-4	NA	NA	CASSLAGGRNIQYF	TGTGCCAGCAGCTTAGCGGGGGGGCGGAACATTCAGTACTTC
TRBV5-8	TRBJ1-2	TRBD1	NA	CASSRRTGYYGYTF	TGTGCCAGCAGCCGTAGGACAGGGTACTATGGCTACACCTTC
TRBV5-6	TRBJ1-1	NA	few	CASSQTGTYSEAFF	TGTGCCAGCAGTCAAACCGGGACATACAGCGAAGCTTTCTTT
TRBV7-9	TRBJ1-2	NA	NA	CASSSRASNDYTF	TGTGCCAGCAGCTCGAGGGCGAGCAATGACTACACCTTC
TRBV19	TRBJ1-5	TRBD1	once	CASSTEGASNQPQHF	TGTGCCAGTAGTACGGAGGGGGCGAGCAATCAGCCCCAGCATTTT
TRBV7-2	TRBJ1-3	NA	NA	CASSLVEGLSSGNTIYF	TGTGCCAGCAGCTTAGTTGAGGGCCTGAGCTCTGGAAACACCATATATTTT
TRBV7-9	TRBJ1-1	NA	NA	CASSLDRDPGTEAFF	TGTGCCAGCAGCTTAGATCGGGATCCCGGGACTGAAGCTTTCTTT
TRBV30	TRBJ1-2	TRBD1	NA	CAWSTTGEGYPF	TGTGCCTGGAGTACAACAGGGGAAGGCTACCCCTTC
TRBV5-6	TRBJ2-7	TRBD1	few	CASSLRDRGFSYEQYF	TGTGCCAGCAGCTTAAGGGACAGGGGCTTCTCCTACGAGCAGTACTTC
TRBV9	TRBJ1-1	NA	NA	CASSVDPAELNTEAFF	TGTGCCAGCAGCGTAGACCCGGCGGAGCTGAACACTGAAGCTTTCTTT
TRBV7-9	TRBJ1-3	NA	NA	CASTPAGSGNTIYF	TGTGCCAGCACCCCGGCGGGATCTGGAAACACCATATATTTT
TRBV25-1	TRBJ2-7	NA	NA	CASSEYGTGPGNIVQYF	TGTGCCAGCAGTGAATATGGAACAGGGCCTGGTAACATAGTGCAGTACTTC
TRBV9	TRBJ1-2	TRBD1	NA	CASSPGQGNYGYTF	TGTGCCAGCAGCCCGGGACAGGGAAACTATGGCTACACCTTC
TRBV30	TRBJ2-7	TRBD1	NA	CAWSRGQGAYEQYF	TGTGCCTGGAGTCGTGGACAGGGAGCCTACGAGCAGTACTTC
TRBV2	TRBJ1-6	NA	NA	CASSGAGTPGNSPLHF	TGTGCCAGCAGTGGCGCGGGGACCCCAGGCAATTCACCCCTCCACTTT
TRBV29-1	TRBJ1-1	NA	NA	CSGKKGENPEAFF	TGCAGCGGTAAGAAAGGGGAAAACCCTGAAGCTTTCTTT
TRBV7-9	TRBJ1-6	TRBD1	NA	CASSRDRGYSPLHF	TGTGCCAGCAGCCGGGACAGGGGATATTCACCCCTCCACTTT
TRBV7-6	TRBJ1-4	TRBD1	NA	CASSRDRGEKLFF	TGTGCCAGCAGCCGGGACAGGGGGGAAAAACTGTTTTTT
TRBV30	TRBJ2-7	TRBD2	NA	CAWSGRGGGEQYF	TGTGCCTGGAGTGGGCGTGGGGGGGGCGAGCAGTACTTC
TRBV9	TRBJ2-7	NA	NA	CASSSQGSSYEQYF	TGTGCCAGCAGCTCACAAGGGAGCTCCTACGAGCAGTACTTC
TRBV29-1	TRBJ1-1	TRBD1	NA	CSASTGTGCIAFF	TGCAGCGCATCGACCGGGACAGGGTGCATCGCTTTCTTT